This T cell receptor (beta chain) was obtained from a study of radiotherapy plus CTLA-4 blockade in lung cancer. The sample holds a few counts of this clone. V lost 4 bases, J lost 3 bases, and 7 bases stayed unmatched. Germline CDR1 is SGHNT and CDR2 is YYREEE (reference sequence). The CDR3 runs 15 residues. Libraries were prepared by immunoSEQ multiplex PCR; TCRdb keeps only in-frame clonotypes and omits some of them. The data contain tens of thousands of clones, 78% of them singletons. This chain connects TRBV5-4 to TRBJ1-2, with 9 bases lining up with TRBD1. Material: peripheral blood, obtained from a patient treated with radiotherapy plus ipilimumab. The source of this sequence is a human donor with non-small cell lung cancer whose response to radiotherapy plus ipilimumab could not be evaluated. Some clones in this sample may be carry-over from other donors' samples. The CDR3 bases are TGTGCCAGCAGCCCCCAACAGGGGGCGGACTATGGCTACACCTTC. Its protein product is CASSPQQGADYGYTF.